This T cell receptor beta chain was observed in a study of patients and donors after allogeneic stem cell transplantation. Per germline, CDR1 MGHRA and CDR2 YSYEKL. J was trimmed by 6 bases and V by 1 base; bases with no gene match: 11. The CDR3 totals 17 residues. MiXCR was run by TCRdb on the RT-PCR reads, yielding one entry per CDR3 protein. The sample has tens of thousands of distinct CDR3 sequences, approximately 6.3% seen once; the top ten hold around a third. The chain joins TRBV4-1 to TRBJ2-2; TRBD2 aligns across 7 bases. This clonotype was sampled from a human donor who was either an allogeneic HSCT recipient or a stem cell or donor lymphocyte infusion donor (not recorded which). It is not recorded whose cells these are; they may come from a transplant donor. Material: blood, either unsorted or a sorted T cell fraction (not recorded which). CDR3 nucleotide sequence: TGCGCCAGCAGCCAAGTTGGACTAGGAATCGTACCCGGGGAGCTGTTTTTT. It specifies CASSQVGLGIVPGELFF.